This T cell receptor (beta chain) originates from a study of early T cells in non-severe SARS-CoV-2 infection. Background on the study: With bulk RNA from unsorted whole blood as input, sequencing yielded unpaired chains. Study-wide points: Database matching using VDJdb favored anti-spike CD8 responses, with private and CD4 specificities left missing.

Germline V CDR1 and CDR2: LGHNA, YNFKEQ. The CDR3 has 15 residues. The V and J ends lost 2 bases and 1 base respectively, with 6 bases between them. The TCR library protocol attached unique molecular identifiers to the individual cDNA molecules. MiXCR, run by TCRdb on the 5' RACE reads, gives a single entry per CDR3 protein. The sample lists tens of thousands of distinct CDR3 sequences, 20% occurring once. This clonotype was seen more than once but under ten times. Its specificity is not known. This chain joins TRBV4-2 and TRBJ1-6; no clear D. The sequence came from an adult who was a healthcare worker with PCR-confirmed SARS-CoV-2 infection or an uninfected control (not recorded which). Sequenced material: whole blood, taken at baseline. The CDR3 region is CASSQLWSYNSPLHF. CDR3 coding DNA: TGTGCCAGCAGCCAACTGTGGTCCTATAATTCACCCCTCCACTTT.